This entry concerns a single T cell receptor beta chain. The sample belongs to a study of CD8 T cells in Susac syndrome. TEMRA cells were enriched by FACS, and CD4+ and CD8+ T cells were negatively isolated. An input of roughly 0.5 to 1 ug of RNA was subjected to reverse transcription using random hexamers. Multiplex immunoSEQ PCR targeted 54 Vbeta and 13 Jbeta TCR beta segments. TCRdb re-analysed the immunoSEQ multiplex PCR reads in MiXCR, keeping a single row per CDR3 protein. The sample carries about 120,000 distinct CDR3 sequences, more than 85% recorded once. CDR1 SGHRS and CDR2 YFSETQ come from the germline V gene. The CDR3 is 17 amino acids. Germline trimming cut 2 bases from V and 3 bases from J; bases unmatched to any gene: 9.

Sequencing was carried out using CD4+ T cells from PBMCs. The origin of this receptor is a human donor with multiple sclerosis. The gene calls are TRBV5-1 and TRBJ2-2, with TRBD2 matching over 8 bases. The CDR3 reads CASSLYGAGAHTGELFF. CDR3 nucleotide sequence: TGCGCCAGCAGCTTATACGGAGCGGGGGCCCACACCGGGGAGCTGTTTTTT.